These 31 T cell receptor beta chains came from one sample sequenced in a study of blood T cell repertoires in COVID-19 (dated by TCRdb to 2020 to 2022). Receptor amplification or capture employed the immunoSEQ multiplex PCR assay. In its TCRdb copy, this immuneACCESS table keeps in-frame sequences only and misses some clones. Where compared with another copy, unresolved V genes explain less than half of these, and the others have no known cause. This sample has tens of thousands of clones in its table, and around 86% of those were observed once. The ten most abundant clones make up about 8.3% of the sample. Sample: peripheral blood. The source is a man between 45 and 60 years old with active COVID-19.

The gene calls are TRBV4-3 and TRBJ2-2; D might be TRBD1 (5 bases). The V end was cut by 0 bases, the J end by 5 bases, with 16 bases between. The CDR3 is 17 amino acids. CDR1 and CDR2 (germline): LGHNA, YSLEER. The chain's CDR3 is CASSQEMAEGVTGELFF. DNA of the CDR3: TGCGCCAGCAGCCAAGAGATGGCGGAAGGGGTGACCGGGGAGCTGTTTTTT.

This clone came up once. The chain joins TRBV4-2 to TRBJ1-4; D unclear. The V end lost 4 bases, the J end lost 4 bases, and 16 bases lay between the germline ends. The CDR3 sequence is 16 residues long. The germline V gene encodes CDR1 LGHNA and CDR2 YNFKEQ. CDR3 amino acids: CASSRTHGGINEKLFF. The CDR3 nucleotides read TGTGCCAGCAGCCGGACCCACGGAGGGATTAATGAAAAACTGTTTTTT.

The CDR3 sequence: CASSSRTGENTEAFF. The CDR3 DNA reads TGTGCCAGCAGCTCTCGGACAGGGGAGAACACTGAAGCTTTCTTT. The rearrangement links TRBV7-9 to TRBJ1-1; TRBD1 matches 9 bases. CDR1 is SEHNR and CDR2 is FQNEAQ in the germline V gene (reference sequence). Trimming at V came to 4 bases and at J to 1 base, leaving 4 bases not matched to a gene. This CDR3 spans 15 amino acids.

This rearrangement joins TRBV5-6 to TRBJ2-7; perhaps TRBD1 as D (5 bases). The CDR3 runs to 12 residues. V was pared by 5 bases and J by 5 bases, with 11 bases between. Germline V gene data show CDR1 as SGHDT and CDR2 as YYEEEE. The CDR3 coding sequence is TGTGCCAGCAGTGAGACAGATAACGAGCAGTACTTC. It specifies CASSETDNEQYF.

This chain joins TRBV3-1 (or the pseudogene TRBV3-2) and TRBJ2-2, with a tentative D call TRBD2 (6 bases). The V end was cut by 3 bases, the J end by 0 bases, with 17 bases between. This CDR3 contains 18 residues. The germline gives CDR1 LGHDT, CDR2 YNNKEL (reference sequence). CDR3 sequence reads: CASSQQDIGEANTGELFF. DNA for the CDR3: TGTGCCAGCAGCCAGCAAGATATCGGGGAGGCGAACACCGGGGAGCTGTTTTTT.

This clone was seen just once. The chain recombines TRBV5-1 with TRBJ1-4; 8 bases are a match to TRBD1. V shed 2 bases, J shed 2 bases, and the junction held 5 bases outside the gene matches. This CDR3 comprises 16 residues. Looked up from germline, CDR1 is SGHRS and CDR2 is YFSETQ. The CDR3 nucleotides read TGCGCCAGCAGCTTAGGAGACAGGGGTACTAATGAAAAACTGTTTTTT. The encoded protein is CASSLGDRGTNEKLFF. The full variable domain, with the rest looked up from reference TRBV5-1 and TRBJ1-4, is KAGVTQTPRYLIKTRGQQVTLSCSPISGHRSVSWYQQTPGQGLQFLFEYFSETQRNKGNFPGRFSGRQFSNSRSEMNVSTLELGDSALYLCASSLGDRGTNEKLFFGSGTQLSVL.

The V and J genes are TRBV9 and TRBJ1-3; D is unclear. This CDR3 comprises 15 residues. Germline CDR1 reads SGDLS; CDR2 reads YYNGEE. Trimming left V 2 bases short and J 0 bases short, with 9 bases between. The CDR3 here is CASSVMGSSGNTIYF. In DNA form, the CDR3 reads TGTGCCAGCAGCGTTATGGGGAGCTCTGGAAACACCATATATTTT.

This chain uses TRBV19 with TRBJ2-5; a possible D gene is TRBD1 (6 bases). Trimming removed 4 bases from V and 1 base from J, with 10 bases in between. CDR1 and CDR2 from the germline V gene are LNHDA and SQIVND (reference sequence). CDR3 length: 14 residues. CDR3 DNA sequence: TGTGCCAGTAGTACAGTGGACAGCCAAGAGACCCAGTACTTC. Amino acid sequence: CASSTVDSQETQYF. The full variable domain, in which reference TRBV19 and TRBJ2-5 provide the parts outside the CDR3, is DGGITQSPKYLFRKEGQNVTLSCEQNLNHDAMYWYRQDPGQGLRLIYYSQIVNDFQKGDIAEGYSVSREKKESFPLTVTSAQKNPTAFYLCASSTVDSQETQYFGPGTRLLVL.

The chain employs TRBV6-5 and TRBJ2-7; the match to TRBD1 covers 8 bases. J was trimmed by 6 bases and V by 4 bases; bases with no gene match: 11. There are 15 residues in the CDR3. Germline V gene lookup returns CDR1 MNHEY and CDR2 SVGAGI. Here the CDR3 reads CASSSPRQGPREQYF. CDR3 coding DNA: TGTGCCAGCAGTTCCCCCCGACAGGGGCCCCGCGAGCAGTACTTC.

This chain links TRBV7-3 with TRBJ2-1; D not resolved. The V end was cut by 5 bases, the J end by 7 bases, with 6 bases between. The germline gives CDR1 SGHTA, CDR2 FQGTGA. This CDR3 spans 11 amino acids. CDR3 sequence (DNA): TGTGCCAGCAGCGTGACAAATGAGCAGTTCTTC. Residues: CASSVTNEQFF.

The chain is built from TRBV6-2 or TRBV6-3 and TRBJ1-2, with 7 bases identical to TRBD1. This CDR3 is built from 15 residues. The ends lost 6 bases at V and 7 bases at J; junction bases unmatched: 14. Germline assignment: CDR1 MNHEY and CDR2 SVGEGT. The CDR3: CASSRGQARLSGYTF. As DNA, the CDR3 is TGTGCCAGCAGCCGAGGACAGGCGCGTTTGAGTGGCTACACCTTC.

The chain couples TRBV30 to TRBJ1-2; 7 bases match TRBD1. The CDR3 covers 14 residues. The germline gives CDR1 GTSNPN, CDR2 SVGIG (reference sequence). V dropped 2 bases and J dropped 5; count of bases not matched to a gene: 8. The CDR3 spells CAWSSPGGVYGYTF. CDR3 coding DNA: TGTGCCTGGAGTAGTCCAGGGGGAGTATATGGCTACACCTTC.

In this sample, this clone turned up once. The CDR3: CASSLGLGLSVDEQFF. The CDR3 DNA reads as TGTGCCAGCAGCTTGGGTCTGGGACTTAGCGTCGATGAGCAGTTCTTC. The chain links TRBV5-6 to TRBJ2-1; tentative D call: TRBD2 (6 bases). V was shortened by 0 bases and J by 8 bases, with 18 bases between the two germline ends. CDR3 length: 16 amino acids. Germline CDR1 and CDR2: SGHDT and YYEEEE.

The J gene is TRBJ1-1, the V gene TRBV9; 11 nucleotides line up with TRBD1. Trimming at V came to 3 bases and at J to 1 base, leaving 2 bases not matched to a gene. Germline V CDR1 and CDR2: SGDLS, YYNGEE. This CDR3 is built from 15 residues. CDR3 nucleotides: TGTGCCAGCAGCGGGACAGGGGGCGGGAACACTGAAGCTTTCTTT. It specifies CASSGTGGGNTEAFF.

In its sample, this clone was seen a few times. The rearrangement joins TRBV28 to TRBJ2-3; 9 positions match TRBD1. This CDR3 contains 16 residues. V lost 6 bases and J lost 5; bases outside the gene matches: 12. Germline-derived CDR1 and CDR2 are MDHEN and SYDVKM. CDR3 nucleotides: TGTGCCAGCAGCCCTACAGGGGGCGACTCCCAAGATACGCAGTATTTT. Translation: CASSPTGGDSQDTQYF.

The V gene is TRBV19, the J gene TRBJ2-6, with 7 bases matching TRBD1. Germline V gene lookup returns CDR1 LNHDA and CDR2 SQIVND (reference sequence). CDR3 length equals 17 residues. The J segment lost 4 bases and the V segment lost 4 bases, leaving 10 bases of the junction unmatched. Here the CDR3 DNA reads TGTGCCAGTAGTAAACCCCGTACAGGGGCCGGGGCCAACGTCCTGACTTTC. The encoded protein is CASSKPRTGAGANVLTF.

The V and J genes are TRBV4-3 and TRBJ2-5, with D maybe TRBD1 (5 bases). Per the germline V gene, CDR1 is LGHNA and CDR2 is YSLEER. The V and J ends lost 1 base and 4 bases respectively, with 13 bases between them. The CDR3 has 15 amino acids. CDR3 sequence (DNA): TGCGCCAGCAGCCAAGGGGGCGGCCATATAGAGACCCAGTACTTC. Its translation: CASSQGGGHIETQYF.

This clone has a single count. This chain uses TRBV28 with TRBJ2-7; 13 bases match TRBD2. The germline V gene encodes CDR1 MDHEN and CDR2 SYDVKM. CDR3 length: 15 residues. After removal of 2 bases from V and 7 bases from J, the junction contained 5 bases not matched to a gene. The CDR3 sequence is CASSLTTSGRKEQYF. CDR3 coding DNA: TGTGCCAGCAGTTTAACGACTAGCGGGAGGAAGGAGCAGTACTTC.

The chain employs TRBV5-4 and TRBJ2-5; 12 positions match TRBD2. The CDR3 is 16 residues long. Germline V gene lookup returns CDR1 SGHNT and CDR2 YYREEE (reference sequence). The V segment lost 0 bases and the J segment 3 bases; nucleotides outside the gene matches: 3. The CDR3 DNA sequence: TGTGCCAGCAGCTTGGCTCTAGCGGGAGGGGAAGAGACCCAGTACTTC. Its protein is CASSLALAGGEETQYF.

The chain joins TRBV4-2 to TRBJ2-5, with TRBD2 matching 9 bases. The CDR3 contains 15 residues. V dropped 1 base and J dropped 5; count of bases not matched to a gene: 5. Germline assignment: CDR1 LGHNA and CDR2 YNFKEQ. The CDR3 region is CASSQAGAGGETQYF. The CDR3 DNA sequence: TGTGCCAGCAGCCAAGCAGGCGCGGGAGGGGAGACCCAGTACTTC.

The chain links TRBV19 to TRBJ2-1; perhaps TRBD1 as D (6 bases). The CDR3 length is 15 residues. Looked up from germline, CDR1 is LNHDA and CDR2 is SQIVND (reference sequence). Trimming took off 3 bases at V and 9 bases at J, with 18 bases between the two ends. In DNA, the CDR3 is TGTGCCAGTAGTATTCCCAGGGGTGGTCGAGGTGAGCAGTTCTTC. Translation: CASSIPRGGRGEQFF.

The genes are TRBV7-2 and TRBJ2-1; 10 bases fit TRBD2. J was trimmed by 8 bases and V by 6 bases; bases with no gene match: 7. There are 14 residues in the CDR3. CDR1 is SGHTA, CDR2 FQGNSA, per germline. This CDR3 reads CASRMGLAGDEQFF. CDR3 DNA sequence: TGTGCCAGCAGGATGGGTCTAGCGGGAGATGAGCAGTTCTTC.

This chain joins TRBV5-8 and TRBJ2-2, with 9 bases identical to TRBD1. CDR1 and CDR2 from the germline V gene are SGHTS and YDEGEE. The CDR3 is made up of 16 amino acids. Trimming removed 4 bases from V and 6 bases from J; junction bases left unmatched: 10. The CDR3 DNA is TGTGCCAGCAGCCGGGGACAGGGTAATCTGGCCGGGGAGCTGTTTTTT. Translated, it gives CASSRGQGNLAGELFF.

The V gene is TRBV7-2, the J gene TRBJ2-1; D gene uncertain. Germline CDR1 reads SGHTA; CDR2 reads FQGNSA. The CDR3 covers 15 residues. The V end was cut by 8 bases, the J end by 0 bases, with 14 bases between. This CDR3 reads CASLLRGSSYNEQFF. For the CDR3, the DNA is TGTGCCAGCCTATTACGCGGAAGCTCCTACAATGAGCAGTTCTTC.

The chain recombines TRBV4-1 with TRBJ1-1; a possible D gene is TRBD1 (6 bases). There are 14 residues in the CDR3. V lost 4 bases and J 4 bases, leaving 13 bases between the germline ends. Germline CDR1 and CDR2: MGHRA and YSYEKL. The CDR3 DNA reads TGCGCCAGCAGCCCCAATACAGGGTTCACTGAAGCTTTCTTT. This codes for CASSPNTGFTEAFF.

As regards this clone: Its ends do not fully match the called genes, so a read error is possible. V usage is TRBV7-2 and J usage is TRBJ1-1; D not resolved. The CDR3 spans 12 residues. The V gene's germline CDR1 is SGHTA and CDR2 FQGNSA. The CDR3 DNA follows: TGTGCCAGCAGCTTATATAACAGTGAAGCTTTCTTT. Translated: CASSLYNSEAFF.

The chain is built from TRBV4-2 and TRBJ1-1, with TRBD1 matching 10 bases. The J segment lost 7 bases and the V segment lost 3 bases, leaving 8 bases of the junction unmatched. Germline CDR1 and CDR2: LGHNA and YNFKEQ. The CDR3 is 15 residues long. CDR3 residues: CASSQRTGGVDEAFF. As DNA, the CDR3 is TGTGCCAGCAGCCAGCGGACAGGGGGGGTCGATGAAGCTTTCTTT.

The V and J genes are TRBV30 and TRBJ1-2, with D tentatively TRBD1 (6 bases). CDR1 and CDR2 (germline): GTSNPN, SVGIG (reference sequence). The CDR3 consists of 15 residues. V was trimmed by 1 base and J by 4 bases, leaving 16 bases between them. CDR3 sequence: CAWSEAGTPPYGYTF. DNA for the CDR3: TGTGCCTGGAGTGAAGCCGGGACACCACCCTATGGCTACACCTTC.

J is TRBJ1-3 and V is TRBV5-1; TRBD1 aligns across 8 bases. CDR3 length: 16 residues. Germline V gene data show CDR1 as SGHRS and CDR2 as YFSETQ. Unmatched junction bases numbered 6, after V lost 4 bases and J lost 0 bases. The CDR3 bases are TGCGCCAGCAGCCAACAGGGGGTACCCTCTGGAAACACCATATATTTT. This codes for CASSQQGVPSGNTIYF.

The gene calls are TRBV28 and TRBJ1-2; 7 bases align to TRBD1. The CDR3 has 17 residues. CDR1 MDHEN and CDR2 SYDVKM come from the germline V gene. V lost 4 bases to trimming and J lost 3 bases; unmatched junction nucleotides: 14. The CDR3 is CASSSETGKVFHYGYTF. CDR3 nucleotides: TGTGCCAGCAGTTCCGAGACAGGGAAAGTATTTCACTATGGCTACACCTTC.

This clone was counted a few times. V and J are TRBV19 and TRBJ2-2; no clear D gene. Germline-derived CDR1 and CDR2 are LNHDA and SQIVND (reference sequence). This CDR3 is built from 13 residues. The V gene lost 4 bases and the J gene lost 1 base, with 4 bases spanning the gap. The CDR3 DNA is TGTGCCAGTAGTAATCAGAACACCGGGGAGCTGTTTTTT. This translates into CASSNQNTGELFF.